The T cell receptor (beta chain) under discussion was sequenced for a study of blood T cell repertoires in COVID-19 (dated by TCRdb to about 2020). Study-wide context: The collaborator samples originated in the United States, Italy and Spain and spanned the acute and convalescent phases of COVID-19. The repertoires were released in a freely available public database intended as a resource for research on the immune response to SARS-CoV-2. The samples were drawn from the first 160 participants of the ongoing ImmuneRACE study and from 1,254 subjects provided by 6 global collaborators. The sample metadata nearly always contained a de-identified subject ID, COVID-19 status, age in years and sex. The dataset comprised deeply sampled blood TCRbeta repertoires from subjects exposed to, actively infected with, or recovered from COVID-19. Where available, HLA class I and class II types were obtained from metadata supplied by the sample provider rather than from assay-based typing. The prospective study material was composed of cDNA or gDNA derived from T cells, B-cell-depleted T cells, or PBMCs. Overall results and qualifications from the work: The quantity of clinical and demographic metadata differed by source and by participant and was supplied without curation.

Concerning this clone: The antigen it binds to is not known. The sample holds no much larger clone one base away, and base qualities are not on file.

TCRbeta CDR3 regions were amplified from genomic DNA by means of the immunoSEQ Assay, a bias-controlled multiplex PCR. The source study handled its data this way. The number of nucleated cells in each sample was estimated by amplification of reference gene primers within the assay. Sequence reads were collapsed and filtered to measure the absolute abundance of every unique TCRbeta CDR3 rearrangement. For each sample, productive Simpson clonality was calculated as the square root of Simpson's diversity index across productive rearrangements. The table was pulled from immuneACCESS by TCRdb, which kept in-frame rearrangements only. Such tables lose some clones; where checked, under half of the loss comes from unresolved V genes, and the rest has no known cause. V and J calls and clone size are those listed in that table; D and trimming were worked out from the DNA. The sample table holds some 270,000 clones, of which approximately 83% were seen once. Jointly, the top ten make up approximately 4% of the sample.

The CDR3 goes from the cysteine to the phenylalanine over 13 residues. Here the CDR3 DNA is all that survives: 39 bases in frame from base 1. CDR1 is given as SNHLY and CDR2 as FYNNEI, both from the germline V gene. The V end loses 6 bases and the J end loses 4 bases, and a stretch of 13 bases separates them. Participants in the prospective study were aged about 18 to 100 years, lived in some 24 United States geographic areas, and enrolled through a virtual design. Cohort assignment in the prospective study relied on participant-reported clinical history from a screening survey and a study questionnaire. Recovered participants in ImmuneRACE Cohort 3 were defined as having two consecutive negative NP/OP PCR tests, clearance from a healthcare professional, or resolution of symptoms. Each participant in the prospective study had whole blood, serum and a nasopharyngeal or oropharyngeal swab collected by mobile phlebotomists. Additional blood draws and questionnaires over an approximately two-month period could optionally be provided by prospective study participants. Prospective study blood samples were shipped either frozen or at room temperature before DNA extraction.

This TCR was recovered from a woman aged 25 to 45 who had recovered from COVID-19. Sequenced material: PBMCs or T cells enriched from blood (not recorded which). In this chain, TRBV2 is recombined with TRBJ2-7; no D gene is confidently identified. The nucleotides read TGTGCCAGCAGCGATGATACTGGTTACGAGCAGTACTTC. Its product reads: CASSDDTGYEQYF. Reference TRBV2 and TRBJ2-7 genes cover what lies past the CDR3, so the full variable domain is EPEVTQTPSHQVTQMGQEVILRCVPISNHLYFYWYRQILGQKVEFLVSFYNNEISEKSEIFDDQFSVERPDGSNFTLKIRSTKLEDSAMYFCASSDDTGYEQYFGPGTRLTVT.